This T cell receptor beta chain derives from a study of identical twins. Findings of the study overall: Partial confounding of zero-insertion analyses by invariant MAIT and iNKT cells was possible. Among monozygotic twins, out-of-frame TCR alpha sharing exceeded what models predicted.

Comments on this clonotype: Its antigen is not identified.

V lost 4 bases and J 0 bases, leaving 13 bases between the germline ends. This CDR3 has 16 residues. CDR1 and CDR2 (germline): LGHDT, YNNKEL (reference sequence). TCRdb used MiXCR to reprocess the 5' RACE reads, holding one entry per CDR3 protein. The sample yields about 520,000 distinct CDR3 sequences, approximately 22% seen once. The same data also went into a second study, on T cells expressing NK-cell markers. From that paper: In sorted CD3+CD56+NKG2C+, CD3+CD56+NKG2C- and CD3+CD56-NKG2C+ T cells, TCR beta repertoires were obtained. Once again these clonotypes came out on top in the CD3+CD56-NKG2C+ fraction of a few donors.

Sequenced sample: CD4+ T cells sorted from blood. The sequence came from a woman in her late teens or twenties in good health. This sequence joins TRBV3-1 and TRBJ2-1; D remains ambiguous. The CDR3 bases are TGTGCCAGCAGCCGTACGACTGGCAGCTCCTACAATGAGCAGTTCTTC. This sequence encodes CASSRTTGSSYNEQFF.